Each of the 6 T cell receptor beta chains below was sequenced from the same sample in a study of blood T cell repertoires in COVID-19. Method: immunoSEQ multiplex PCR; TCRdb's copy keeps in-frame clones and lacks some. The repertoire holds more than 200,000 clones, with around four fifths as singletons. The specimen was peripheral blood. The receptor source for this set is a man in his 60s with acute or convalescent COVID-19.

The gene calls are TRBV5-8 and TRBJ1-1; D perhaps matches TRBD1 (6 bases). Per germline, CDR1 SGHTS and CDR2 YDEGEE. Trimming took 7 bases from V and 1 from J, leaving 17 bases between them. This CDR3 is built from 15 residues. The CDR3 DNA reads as TGTGCCAGCTTGAAACAGGGTATGCCGAACACTGAAGCTTTCTTT. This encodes CASLKQGMPNTEAFF. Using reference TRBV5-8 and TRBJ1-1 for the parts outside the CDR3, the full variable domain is EAGVTQSPTHLIKTRGQQATLRCSPISGHTSVYWYQQALGLGLQFLLWYDEGEERNRGNFPPRFSGRQFPNYSSELNVNALELEDSALYLCASLKQGMPNTEAFFGQGTRLTVV.

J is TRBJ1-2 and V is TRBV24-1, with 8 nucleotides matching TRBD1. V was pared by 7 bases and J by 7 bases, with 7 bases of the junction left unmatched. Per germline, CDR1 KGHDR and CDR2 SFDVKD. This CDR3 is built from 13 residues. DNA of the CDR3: TGTGCCACCAGCACCGGACAGGGCGCTGGCTACACCTTC. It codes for CATSTGQGAGYTF.

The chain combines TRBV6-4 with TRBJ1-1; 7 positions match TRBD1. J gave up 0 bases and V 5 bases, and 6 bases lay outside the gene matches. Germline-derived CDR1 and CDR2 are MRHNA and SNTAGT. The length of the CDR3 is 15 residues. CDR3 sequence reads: CASSPGTAMNTEAFF. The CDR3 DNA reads TGTGCCAGCAGTCCCGGGACAGCGATGAACACTGAAGCTTTCTTT.

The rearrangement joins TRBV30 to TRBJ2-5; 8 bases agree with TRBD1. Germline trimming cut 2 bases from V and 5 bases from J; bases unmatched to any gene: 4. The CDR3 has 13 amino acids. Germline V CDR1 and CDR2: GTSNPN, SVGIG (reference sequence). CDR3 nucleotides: TGTGCCTGGAGTCACAGGGGGATGGAGACCCAGTACTTC. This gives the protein CAWSHRGMETQYF.

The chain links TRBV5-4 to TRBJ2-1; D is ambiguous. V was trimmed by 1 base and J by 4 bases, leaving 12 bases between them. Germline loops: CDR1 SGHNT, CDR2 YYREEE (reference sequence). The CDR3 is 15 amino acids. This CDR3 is CASSLLTPTYNEQFF. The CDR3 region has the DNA TGTGCCAGCAGCTTGCTAACCCCAACGTACAATGAGCAGTTCTTC.

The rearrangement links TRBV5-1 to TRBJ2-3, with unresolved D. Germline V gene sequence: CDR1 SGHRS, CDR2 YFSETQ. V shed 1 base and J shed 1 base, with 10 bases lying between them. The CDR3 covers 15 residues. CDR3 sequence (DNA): TGCGCCAGCAGCTTGCTGGAGTGGGGCACAGATACGCAGTATTTT. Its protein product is CASSLLEWGTDTQYF.